The clone carrying this TCR beta chain has a handful of counts. The target antigen is unknown. The study sequenced TCR beta in blood CD8+ and CD4+ T cells. TEMRA cells underwent FACS enrichment and CD8+ and CD4+ T cells underwent negative isolation. This sample was included in a study of CD8 T cells in Susac syndrome. Findings and caveats of the study: Only a relatively small number of individuals were included in the TCR sequencing and HLA analysis.

RNA was extracted with the RNeasy kit, and a quantity of about 0.45 to 1 ug was reverse transcribed using random hexamers. Coverage of TCR beta CDR3 amplification by immunoSEQ multiplex PCR extended to 54 Vbeta and 13 Jbeta. Via MiXCR, TCRdb re-called the immunoSEQ multiplex PCR reads, giving one row per CDR3 protein. The sample shows some 300,000 distinct CDR3 sequences, around 85% of them seen only once. CDR1 and CDR2 (germline): SEHNR, FQNEAQ (reference sequence). V was cut by 2 bases and J by 6 bases, with 7 bases left in between. The length of the CDR3 is 12 residues. This rearrangement joins TRBV7-9 to TRBJ1-1; D gene ambiguous. The TCR comes from a human donor with multiple sclerosis. Input material: CD8+ T cells from PBMCs. The CDR3 loop is CASSLISSEAFF. The CDR3 nucleotides are TGTGCCAGCAGCTTAATCAGTTCTGAAGCTTTCTTT. Combining the CDR3 with reference TRBV7-9 and TRBJ1-1 gives the whole variable domain DTGVSQNPRHKITKRGQNVTFRCDPISEHNRLYWYRQTLGQGPEFLTYFQNEAQLEKSRLLSDRFSAERPKGSFSTLEIQRTEQGDSAMYLCASSLISSEAFFGQGTRLTVV.